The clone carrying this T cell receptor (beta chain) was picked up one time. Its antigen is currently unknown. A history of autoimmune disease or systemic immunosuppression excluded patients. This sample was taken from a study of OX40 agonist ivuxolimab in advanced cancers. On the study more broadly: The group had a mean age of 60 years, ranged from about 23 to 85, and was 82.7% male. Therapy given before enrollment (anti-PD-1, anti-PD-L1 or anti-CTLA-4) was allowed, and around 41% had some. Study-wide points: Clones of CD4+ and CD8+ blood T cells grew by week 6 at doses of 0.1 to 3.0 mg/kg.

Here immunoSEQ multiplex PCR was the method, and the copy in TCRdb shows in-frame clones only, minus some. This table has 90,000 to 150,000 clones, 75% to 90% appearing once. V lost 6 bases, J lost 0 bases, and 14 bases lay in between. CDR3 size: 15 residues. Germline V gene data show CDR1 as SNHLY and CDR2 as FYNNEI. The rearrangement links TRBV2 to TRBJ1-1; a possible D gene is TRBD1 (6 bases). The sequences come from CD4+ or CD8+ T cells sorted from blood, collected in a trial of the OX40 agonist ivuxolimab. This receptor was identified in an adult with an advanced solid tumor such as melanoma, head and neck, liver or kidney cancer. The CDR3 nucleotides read TGTGCCAGCAGCCCTACCCAGGGGATGAACACTGAAGCTTTCTTT. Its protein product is CASSPTQGMNTEAFF.